Included here is one T cell receptor beta chain sequence, with context. This record belongs to a study of cytomegalovirus exposure and HLA in healthy donors. The protocol was immunoSEQ multiplex PCR, while the TCRdb copy is restricted to in-frame clones and leaves out a portion. The sample includes a few hundred thousand clones, about 86% of them seen just once. CDR1 is LGHNA, CDR2 YSLEER, per germline. The CDR3 contains 18 residues. The V and J ends lost 1 base and 6 bases respectively, with 23 bases between them. This chain links TRBV4-3 with TRBJ2-3; maybe TRBD2 (7 bases). The receptor's source is a woman aged 18-29 years in good health and CMV-seronegative. Material: PBMCs. CDR3 loop: CASSQVRGWGGPSDTQYF. In DNA, the CDR3 is TGCGCCAGCAGCCAAGTTAGGGGATGGGGGGGCCCATCCGATACGCAGTATTTT.